These 11 T cell receptor beta chains originate from one sample sequenced in a study of cytomegalovirus exposure and HLA in healthy donors. The study ran its PCR with 60 Vbeta and 13 Jbeta primers. Sequencing was performed with immunoSEQ multiplex PCR; in TCRdb, only in-frame clones are kept and a portion is missing. The sample carries nearly 200,000 clones, about 77% recorded once. Sequences were obtained from PBMCs. These receptors came from a woman in her 30s in good health and CMV-seropositive.

V gene TRBV7-9 combines with J gene TRBJ1-2, with D possibly being TRBD1 (5 bases). Per the germline V gene, CDR1 is SEHNR and CDR2 is FQNEAQ (reference sequence). The V end was cut by 8 bases, the J end by 6 bases, with 7 bases between. The CDR3 runs 10 residues. The CDR3 here is CASGHNGYTF. CDR3 DNA sequence: TGTGCCAGCGGACATAATGGCTACACCTTC.

This clone has just one count. Written as DNA, the CDR3 is TGTGCCAGCTTCCCCCCGGGACTATACAATGAGCAGTTCTTC. Translated: CASFPPGLYNEQFF. The chain carries TRBV28 and TRBJ2-1, with 7 bases aligning to TRBD2. The CDR3 has 14 residues. J was trimmed by 4 bases and V by 8 bases; bases with no gene match: 8. Germline CDR1 is MDHEN and CDR2 is SYDVKM.

The V gene is TRBV6-5, the J gene TRBJ2-5; 13 bases align to TRBD2. From germline, CDR1 is MNHEY and CDR2 SVGAGI. CDR3 length: 15 residues. V trimming: 6 bases; J trimming: 5 bases; junction bases outside the gene matches: 6. CDR3 coding DNA: TGTGCCAGCAGACTAGCGGGAGGGCCGATTGAGACCCAGTACTTC. This sequence encodes CASRLAGGPIETQYF.

The sample holds a few counts of this clone. V and J are TRBV7-8 and TRBJ1-1; 10 bases map to TRBD1. CDR1 and CDR2 (germline): SGHVS, FQNEAQ. The CDR3 runs 14 residues. J lost 4 bases, V lost 5 bases, and 4 bases had no gene match. CDR3 nucleotides: TGTGCCAGCAGCCATCGGACAGGGGGCACTGAAGCTTTCTTT. Amino acid sequence: CASSHRTGGTEAFF.

The genes are TRBV2 and TRBJ1-5; D gene unclear. The CDR3 covers 19 residues. V was shortened by 0 bases and J by 0 bases, with 18 bases between the two germline ends. Germline lookup yields CDR1 SNHLY and CDR2 FYNNEI. The DNA of the CDR3 is TGTGCCAGCAGTGAAGCGCAAGGAACGGGTGGTTATAGCAATCAGCCCCAGCATTTT. Its translation is CASSEAQGTGGYSNQPQHF.

The table lists this clone with a count of one. V and J are TRBV9 and TRBJ2-1; 11 bases are shared with TRBD2. Germline CDR1 reads SGDLS; CDR2 reads YYNGEE. J lost 1 base, V lost 4 bases, and 13 bases had no gene match. The CDR3 covers 19 residues. The CDR3 coding sequence is TGTGCCAGCAGCTCCCCGGGACTAGCGGATCTGTGGTCCTACAATGAGCAGTTCTTC. Residues: CASSSPGLADLWSYNEQFF.

J is TRBJ2-7 and V is TRBV7-9, with a weak D call TRBD1 (5 bases). This CDR3 region has 14 residues. Looked up from germline, CDR1 is SEHNR and CDR2 is FQNEAQ (reference sequence). V lost 5 bases, J lost 3 bases, and 14 bases lay in between. The CDR3 DNA reads as TGTGCCAGCAGCCAGGGTACGGGTTTCTACGAGCAGTACTTC. Protein: CASSQGTGFYEQYF.

V and J are TRBV9 and TRBJ2-5, with D uncertain. The CDR3 length is 14 residues. CDR1 and CDR2 (germline): SGDLS, YYNGEE. Trimming removed 3 bases at V and 0 bases at J, with 9 bases between. The CDR3 sequence is CASSARHNQETQYF. The CDR3 DNA sequence: TGTGCCAGCAGCGCCCGACATAACCAAGAGACCCAGTACTTC.

The gene calls are TRBV7-8 and TRBJ2-5, with D tentatively TRBD1 (8 bases). V lost 0 bases and J 2 bases, leaving 22 bases between the germline ends. Germline V lookup: CDR1 SGHVS, CDR2 FQNEAQ. This CDR3 has 19 amino acids. CDR3 sequence reads: CASSLALTGAGGPQETQYF. CDR3 DNA sequence: TGTGCCAGCAGCTTAGCCCTGACAGGGGCCGGGGGGCCTCAAGAGACCCAGTACTTC.

DNA for the CDR3: TGTGCCAGCAGCTTGAGGGGGGGTCTGGGGTCACCCCTCCACTTT. Amino acid sequence: CASSLRGGLGSPLHF. V and J are TRBV9 and TRBJ1-6; possible D gene TRBD1, 6 bases. V was trimmed by 4 bases and J by 10 bases, leaving 18 bases between them. The CDR3 is 15 residues long. The germline CDR1 and CDR2 sequences are SGDLS and YYNGEE.

V is TRBV7-2 and J is TRBJ2-1, with D hard to call. V dropped 2 bases and J dropped 1 base, with 9 bases sitting between them. Per the germline V gene, CDR1 is SGHTA and CDR2 is FQGNSA. The CDR3 extends over 15 amino acids. CDR3 DNA: TGTGCCAGCAGCTTAAGTAGCCGGTCCTACAATGAGCAGTTCTTC. This codes for CASSLSSRSYNEQFF. Filled out from reference TRBV7-2 and TRBJ2-1, the complete variable domain reads GAGVSQSPSNKVTEKGKDVELRCDPISGHTALYWYRQSLGQGLEFLIYFQGNSAPDKSGLPSDRFSAERTGGSVSTLTIQRTQQEDSAVYLCASSLSSRSYNEQFFGPGTRLTVL.